This T cell receptor (beta chain) comes out of a study of OX40 agonist ivuxolimab in advanced cancers. Comments on this clone: Its antigen remains unknown.

The CDR3 spans 16 residues. V was cut by 3 bases and J by 1 base, with 15 bases left in between. Some clones are missing from TCRdb's copy, which holds only in-frame ones; the method was immunoSEQ multiplex PCR. The profile shows about 81,000 clones, roughly 80% of them singletons. Findings of the study overall: Low normalized T-cell clonal expansion was also seen in some nonresponders. Among the lowest levels of clonal expansion were found in partial responders at 0.1-3.0 mg/kg. Relative to CD4+ cells, CD8+ T cells on average had more expanded clones.

This chain links TRBV6-7 with TRBJ2-5, with D tentatively TRBD1 or TRBD2 (6 bases each). TRBV6-7 is identified as an open reading frame with a role that is uncertain. This TCR was sampled from an adult with an advanced solid tumor such as melanoma, head and neck, liver or kidney cancer. The sequencing used CD4+ or CD8+ T cells sorted from blood, collected in a trial of the OX40 agonist ivuxolimab. The CDR3 DNA reads as TGTGCCAGCAGTTATTCTAAAGGGGGGCCCCAAGAGACCCAGTACTTC. Translation: CASSYSKGGPQETQYF.